These T cell receptor beta chains were read from a single sample in a study of blood T cell repertoires in COVID-19. TCRdb keeps only in-frame clones here, not all; method: immunoSEQ multiplex PCR. The sample comprises 60,000 to 90,000 clones, around 80% of which are singletons, and about 5.8% rests with the top ten. The source material was peripheral blood. The receptors derive from a man aged 55 to 70 with active or convalescent COVID-19. CDR3s include the opening cysteine and the closing phenylalanine or tryptophan. The D gene is left open where the match is weak. Expanded clones are given a class, and other clones once, few, many or no size at all.

v_gene,abundance,j_gene,d_gene,CDR3aa,CDR3nt
TRBV6-2/TRBV6-3,once,TRBJ2-7,TRBD2,CASSSERGGLNEQYF,TGTGCCAGCAGTTCTGAGCGGGGGGGCCTCAACGAGCAGTACTTC
TRBV5-4,-,TRBJ2-1,TRBD2,CASSLGSGGPSYNEQFF,TGTGCCAGCAGCTTGGGTAGCGGGGGGCCATCCTACAATGAGCAGTTCTTC
TRBV30,once,TRBJ2-7,-,CAWRRDTSYEQYF,TGTGCCTGGAGACGAGACACCTCCTACGAGCAGTACTTC
TRBV3-1/TRBV3-2,few,TRBJ1-3,-,CASSQPRFSFTSGNTIYF,TGTGCCAGCAGCCAGCCCAGGTTCAGCTTTACCTCTGGAAACACCATATATTTT
TRBV7-6,once,TRBJ2-7,-,CASSLDRDEQYF,TGTGCCAGCAGCTTAGACAGGGACGAGCAGTACTTC
TRBV2,-,TRBJ2-5,-,CASSPRETQYF,TGTGCCAGCAGTCCTCGAGAGACCCAGTACTTC
TRBV6-1,-,TRBJ1-2,TRBD1,CASSEGTGGAGGYTF,TGTGCCAGCAGTGAAGGGACAGGGGGCGCGGGTGGCTACACCTTC
TRBV20-1,many,TRBJ2-7,TRBD2,CSASVGLAGGSYEQYF,TGCAGTGCTAGTGTGGGGCTAGCGGGGGGCTCCTACGAGCAGTACTTC
TRBV6-4,-,TRBJ1-2,-,CASSDPGRGGNYGYTF,TGTGCCAGCAGTGACCCCGGGCGGGGGGGGAACTATGGCTACACCTTC
TRBV4-2,-,TRBJ2-1,-,CASSQDHGAGLYNEQFF,TGTGCCAGCAGCCAAGATCATGGCGCGGGGTTATACAATGAGCAGTTCTTC
TRBV6-1,-,TRBJ1-5,-,CASSEFAGNQPQHF,TGTGCCAGCAGTGAGTTTGCAGGGAATCAGCCCCAGCATTTT
TRBV5-4,once,TRBJ2-2,-,CASSRGATGELFF,TGTGCCAGCAGCCGGGGAGCCACCGGGGAGCTGTTTTTT
TRBV19,once,TRBJ2-1,TRBD1,CASSTGQGRSSYNEQFF,TGTGCCAGTAGTACCGGACAGGGGCGAAGCTCCTACAATGAGCAGTTCTTC
TRBV29-1,-,TRBJ1-2,-,CSVEDWAPWGSSTTNYGYTF,TGCAGCGTTGAAGATTGGGCCCCTTGGGGCAGCTCCACAACTAACTATGGCTACACCTTC
TRBV3-1/TRBV3-2,-,TRBJ2-5,TRBD2,CASSLAGGLRLLAGEETQYF,TGTGCCAGCAGCCTAGCAGGGGGCTTACGATTGCTAGCGGGGGAAGAGACCCAGTACTTC
TRBV7-9,-,TRBJ1-3,-,CASSLAGGGNTIYF,TGTGCCAGCAGCTTAGCTGGAGGCGGAAACACCATATATTTT
TRBV24-1,-,TRBJ2-1,-,CATSTRRGNEQFF,TGTGCCACCAGTACGAGGCGGGGCAATGAGCAGTTCTTC
TRBV2,-,TRBJ2-1,TRBD2,CAGRGGSSYNEQFF,TGTGCCGGACGCGGGGGTTCCTCCTACAATGAGCAGTTCTTC
TRBV18,-,TRBJ2-1,-,CASSPQGVYNEQFF,TGTGCCAGCTCACCCCAAGGGGTTTACAATGAGCAGTTCTTC
TRBV5-8,-,TRBJ1-1,-,CASSRQVNTEAFF,TGTGCCAGCAGTAGACAGGTGAACACTGAAGCTTTCTTT
TRBV7-2,once,TRBJ2-3,-,CASSYATPGGAGSTDTQYF,TGTGCCAGCAGCTACGCAACCCCGGGTGGGGCGGGGAGCACAGATACGCAGTATTTT
TRBV19,-,TRBJ1-3,TRBD1,CASRTGQGYTIYF,TGTGCCAGTAGGACGGGACAGGGATACACCATATATTTT
TRBV3-1/TRBV3-2,-,TRBJ2-5,-,CASSQGGLWEVETQYF,TGTGCCAGCAGCCAAGGTGGCCTCTGGGAGGTGGAGACCCAGTACTTC
TRBV11-1,once,TRBJ2-7,TRBD1,CASSQRQGDYYEQYF,TGTGCCAGCAGCCAAAGACAGGGAGACTACTACGAGCAGTACTTC
TRBV10-3,-,TRBJ2-5,TRBD2,CAISVGAGGQRETQYF,TGTGCCATCAGTGTTGGAGCGGGGGGCCAGCGAGAGACCCAGTACTTC
TRBV7-7,once,TRBJ2-2,TRBD1,CASSPDRFSHLNTGELFF,TGTGCTAGCAGCCCGGACAGGTTTTCTCACCTGAACACCGGGGAGCTGTTTTTT
TRBV15,-,TRBJ1-4,-,CATSRDRETNEKLFF,TGTGCCACCAGCAGAGATCGGGAGACTAATGAAAAACTGTTTTTT
TRBV7-9,once,TRBJ1-2,-,CASSRSGGYGYTF,TGTGCCAGCTCGAGGTCGGGTGGCTATGGCTACACCTTC
TRBV3-1/TRBV3-2,-,TRBJ1-2,-,CASSKDTGNYGYTF,TGTGCCAGCAGCAAAGATACTGGTAACTATGGCTACACCTTC
TRBV24-1,-,TRBJ2-1,-,CATSDSRGNEQFF,TGTGCCACCAGTGACTCGAGAGGCAATGAGCAGTTCTTC
TRBV27,-,TRBJ1-2,TRBD1,CASSRQGAHYGYTF,TGTGCCAGCAGCCGACAGGGGGCCCACTATGGCTACACCTTC
TRBV11-3,-,TRBJ1-1,-,CASSLQGLNTEAFF,TGTGCCAGCAGCTTACAGGGATTGAACACTGAAGCTTTCTTT